This T cell receptor (beta chain) was identified during a study of beta chain features in type 1 diabetes. Study-level background: Sorted cell examination encompassed 100 million to 110 million cells across all samples.

The CDR3 is made up of 17 amino acids. Germline lookup yields CDR1 LNHNV and CDR2 YYDKDF (reference sequence). V was pared by 1 base and J by 1 base, with 16 bases between. Expressed TCRB transcripts got sequenced, as all isolated RNA was reverse transcribed. For naive, central memory and regulatory T cell samples, reads averaged roughly 4 million. Profiled with immunoSEQ multiplex PCR; TCRdb holds only in-frame clones, not every one. The sample records 860,000 or so clones, roughly 17% being singletons. The J gene is TRBJ1-1, the V gene TRBV15; maybe TRBD1 (6 bases). The specimen was naive CD4+ T cells from blood. The clonotype originates from a woman under 30 in good health. CDR3 DNA sequence: TGTGCCACCAGCAGAGCCTGGGGGGCTGGGGGGAACACTGAAGCTTTCTTT. Protein: CATSRAWGAGGNTEAFF.